The clone carrying this T cell receptor (beta chain) showed up just a few times. Vbeta (60) and Jbeta (13) primers were used in the PCR. Profiled with immunoSEQ multiplex PCR; TCRdb holds only in-frame clones, not every one. Found here are fewer than 200,000 clones, under 9.5% of them singletons; the top ten hold 1% to 1.5%. This CDR3 region has 14 residues. V lost 7 bases, J lost 6 bases, and 15 bases lay in between. Germline V lookup: CDR1 LNHDA, CDR2 SQIVND (reference sequence). This entry comes from a study of cytomegalovirus exposure and HLA in healthy donors. This chain uses TRBV19 with TRBJ2-2; weak D call: TRBD1 (7 bases). Sequenced sample: PBMCs. This receptor was identified in a woman under 40 in good health and CMV-seropositive. Here the CDR3 reads CASTVTGEAGELFF. For the CDR3, the DNA is TGTGCCAGTACCGTAACAGGGGAGGCCGGGGAGCTGTTTTTT.